This T cell receptor (beta chain) appears in the sequencing data of a study of radiation and T cells in renal cell carcinoma. Profiled with immunoSEQ multiplex PCR; TCRdb holds only in-frame clones, not every one. The sample contains 50,000 to 75,000 clones, around 80% of which appear only once. This clone was seen a few times. Germline V gene data show CDR1 as SQVTM and CDR2 as ANQGSEA. CDR3 length: 12 residues. The V and J ends lost 4 bases and 6 bases respectively, with 10 bases between them. The sample's time point: baseline pretreatment blood. Treatment reported: 15 Gy SBRT to primary tumor, nephrectomy 4 weeks later.

J is TRBJ1-5 and V is TRBV29-1; D is unresolved. The sample consisted of blood, taken from a patient whose treatment included radiotherapy and nephrectomy. This sequence was found in a man aged 60 to 69 with renal cell carcinoma. CDR3 protein: CSVGGIGQPQHF. The CDR3 nucleotides are TGCAGCGTTGGAGGAATCGGTCAGCCCCAGCATTTT.